The 13 T cell receptor beta chains below were found in one sample sequenced in a study of early T cells in non-severe SARS-CoV-2 infection. Via MiXCR, TCRdb re-called the 5' RACE reads, giving one row per CDR3 protein. In the table there are about 110,000 distinct CDR3 sequences, 10% to 15% of which are singletons. Sample: whole blood, taken at baseline. The origin of the receptors is an adult who was a healthcare worker with PCR-confirmed SARS-CoV-2 infection or an uninfected control (not recorded which).

The genes are TRBV2 and TRBJ2-3; D is possibly TRBD2 (5 bases). Germline CDR1 reads SNHLY; CDR2 reads FYNNEI. The CDR3 contains 16 residues. V lost 10 bases, J lost 0 bases, and 20 bases lay in between. CDR3 region: CAIRLRRLLSTDTQYF. The CDR3 bases are TGTGCCATCCGTCTAAGGAGGCTATTGAGCACAGATACGCAGTATTTT.

The chain joins TRBV20-1 to TRBJ1-1, with D hard to call. The length of the CDR3 is 13 residues. Germline V gene data show CDR1 as DFQATT and CDR2 as SNEGSKA (reference sequence). V was clipped by 3 bases and J by 0 bases, with 8 bases between them. CDR3 sequence reads: CSARRSLNTEAFF. Written as DNA, the CDR3 is TGCAGTGCTAGGCGTAGTCTGAACACTGAAGCTTTCTTT.

This clonotype was picked up many times. The chain has TRBV5-1 and TRBJ1-4; D is possibly TRBD1 (5 bases). Germline loops: CDR1 SGHRS, CDR2 YFSETQ. Trimming removed 4 bases from V and 8 bases from J, with 15 bases in between. The length of the CDR3 is 14 residues. This CDR3 reads CASSPGTRGEKLFF. CDR3 nucleotides: TGCGCCAGCAGCCCCGGGACGAGGGGCGAAAAACTGTTTTTT.

This clonotype turned up a few times. This chain joins TRBV27 and TRBJ1-5; D is uncertain. This CDR3 has 15 residues. Trimming cost V 2 bases and J 2 bases, with 10 bases left between them. Per germline, CDR1 MNHEY and CDR2 SMNVEV (reference sequence). The CDR3 DNA reads TGTGCCAGCAGTTTACACCCCCCGGGCAATCAGCCCCAGCATTTT. The encoded protein is CASSLHPPGNQPQHF.

This clonotype was seen only a few times. The chain has TRBV11-2 and TRBJ2-1; tentatively, D is TRBD1 or TRBD2 (5 bases each). Germline loops: CDR1 SGHAT, CDR2 FQNNGV. Trimming took 1 base from V and 5 from J, leaving 15 bases between them. CDR3 length equals 16 residues. The CDR3 here is CASSLAGRGAHNEQFF. The DNA for the CDR3 is TGTGCCAGCAGCTTAGCTGGGAGAGGGGCACACAATGAGCAGTTCTTC.

The chain employs TRBV27 and TRBJ1-5, with D uncertain. The germline V gene has CDR1 MNHEY and CDR2 SMNVEV (reference sequence). This CDR3 has 13 residues. Trimming left V 1 base short and J 2 bases short, with 3 bases between. CDR3 amino acids: CASSLWGNQPQHF. CDR3 DNA sequence: TGTGCCAGCAGTTTATGGGGCAATCAGCCCCAGCATTTT.

This clonotype was detected a few times. In DNA, the CDR3 is TGCGCCAGCAGCTTGGTCCGGACAGGGGGCGATTTTGATAATTCACCCCTCCACTTT. Translation gives CASSLVRTGGDFDNSPLHF. This chain connects TRBV5-1 to TRBJ1-6; 11 bases agree with TRBD1. V was clipped by 0 bases and J by 5 bases; unmatched bases: 10. CDR1 and CDR2 from the germline V gene are SGHRS and YFSETQ. There are 19 residues in the CDR3.

This clonotype showed up many times. V gene TRBV7-9 combines with J gene TRBJ2-7; a possible D gene is TRBD2 (6 bases). Germline V lookup: CDR1 SEHNR, CDR2 FQNEAQ (reference sequence). Trimming took 5 bases from V and 4 from J, leaving 15 bases between them. The CDR3 is made up of 14 amino acids. The CDR3 nucleotides read TGTGCCAGCAGCCTCAGGGAGGCTAGATACGAGCAGTACTTC. This sequence encodes CASSLREARYEQYF.

This clonotype showed up many times. The chain employs TRBV13 and TRBJ2-4; 9 bases line up with TRBD1. The CDR3 is 16 amino acids. Germline CDR1 reads PRHDT; CDR2 reads FYEKMQ (reference sequence). V trimming: 4 bases; J trimming: 0 bases; junction bases outside the gene matches: 4. Written as DNA, the CDR3 is TGTGCCAGCAGCTCCGGGGACAGGGTAGCCAAAAACATTCAGTACTTC. This encodes CASSSGDRVAKNIQYF.

V is TRBV29-1 and J is TRBJ2-7, with 9 bases aligning to TRBD1. Looked up from germline, CDR1 is SQVTM and CDR2 is ANQGSEA. The V and J ends lost 7 bases and 6 bases, in that order; junction bases with no gene match: 4. The CDR3 consists of 11 residues. CDR3 protein: CSGDREGEQYF. CDR3 DNA sequence: TGCAGCGGGGACAGGGAGGGCGAGCAGTACTTC.

This rearrangement joins TRBV20-1 to TRBJ2-3, with 12 bases lining up with TRBD2. The CDR3 consists of 14 residues. CDR1 DFQATT and CDR2 SNEGSKA come from the germline V gene (reference sequence). V gave up 5 bases and J gave up 3 bases; unmatched junction bases: 3. In nucleotides, the CDR3 is TGCAGTGCTCCCCTAGCGGGGGGGACAGATACGCAGTATTTT. Protein sequence: CSAPLAGGTDTQYF.

The chain is built from TRBV6-1 and TRBJ1-2; D is unresolved. The CDR3 consists of 16 residues. The germline V and J ends were trimmed by 6 bases and 2 bases, with 19 bases remaining between them. The germline CDR1 and CDR2 sequences are MNHNS and SASEGT. DNA for the CDR3: TGTGCCAGCAGCGACGCTACCGCCGGCCTGAACTATGGCTACACCTTC. Encoded protein: CASSDATAGLNYGYTF.

This CDR3 is CASSPTGIVTGELFF. The DNA of the CDR3 is TGTGCCAGCAGCCCCACAGGGATCGTGACCGGGGAGCTGTTTTTT. This sequence joins TRBV5-4 and TRBJ2-2; possibly TRBD1 for D (6 bases). The CDR3 loop spans 15 amino acids. CDR1 SGHNT and CDR2 YYREEE come from the germline V gene (reference sequence). The ends were cut back, 4 bases at V and 5 bases at J, with 15 bases in the middle.